These 20 T cell receptor beta chains were sequenced from one sample in a study of blood T cell repertoires in COVID-19. Method: immunoSEQ multiplex PCR; TCRdb's copy keeps in-frame clones and lacks some. Of approximately 500,000 clones in the sample, approximately 88% were seen once. Input material: PBMCs or T cells enriched from blood (not recorded which). The receptors come from a woman aged 35 to 49 who had recovered from COVID-19.

This clone was counted once. The J gene is TRBJ2-1, the V gene TRBV7-2, with 7 bases matching TRBD2. Germline V gene data show CDR1 as SGHTA and CDR2 as FQGNSA. This CDR3 comprises 14 residues. The V gene end was trimmed by 5 bases and the J gene end by 4 bases; junction bases not matched to a gene: 5. The CDR3 sequence is CASSPGGTYNEQFF. CDR3 DNA sequence: TGTGCCAGCAGCCCCGGGGGGACTTACAATGAGCAGTTCTTC.

This clone was detected only a few times. This chain connects TRBV5-4 to TRBJ2-1; weak D call: TRBD2 (6 bases). V lost 1 base and J lost 4, with 12 bases in between. This CDR3 has 15 residues. Germline assignment: CDR1 SGHNT and CDR2 YYREEE (reference sequence). CDR3 bases: TGTGCCAGCAGCTTGTATGGCGGGGCGTACAATGAGCAGTTCTTC. Residues: CASSLYGGAYNEQFF. Variable domain in full (rest from reference TRBV5-4 and TRBJ2-1): ETGVTQSPTHLIKTRGQQVTLRCSSQSGHNTVSWYQQALGQGPQFIFQYYREEENGRGNFPPRFSGLQFPNYSSELNVNALELDDSALYLCASSLYGGAYNEQFFGPGTRLTVL.

This chain connects TRBV6-5 to TRBJ1-2, with 9 nucleotides matching TRBD1. CDR3 length: 14 residues. The V and J ends lost 6 bases and 3 bases, in that order; junction bases with no gene match: 5. Germline V gene sequence: CDR1 MNHEY, CDR2 SVGAGI. The CDR3 here is CASRQTGGYYGYTF. In DNA form, the CDR3 reads TGTGCCAGCAGACAGACAGGGGGGTACTATGGCTACACCTTC.

This clone was counted a single time. The chain combines TRBV2 with TRBJ1-3; TRBD1 aligns across 7 bases. Germline V lookup: CDR1 SNHLY, CDR2 FYNNEI. The CDR3 runs to 15 residues. V lost 6 bases to trimming and J lost 3 bases; unmatched junction nucleotides: 8. CDR3 protein: CASSVQGRSGNTIYF. In DNA, the CDR3 is TGTGCCAGCAGCGTACAGGGGAGGAGTGGAAACACCATATATTTT. Supplemented by reference TRBV2 and TRBJ1-3, the full variable domain reads EPEVTQTPSHQVTQMGQEVILRCVPISNHLYFYWYRQILGQKVEFLVSFYNNEISEKSEIFDDQFSVERPDGSNFTLKIRSTKLEDSAMYFCASSVQGRSGNTIYFGEGSWLTVV.

The chain is built from TRBV29-1 and TRBJ1-2; no clear D gene. Germline lookup yields CDR1 SQVTM and CDR2 ANQGSEA. The CDR3 is 17 amino acids. Trimming pared 3 bases from V and 4 bases from J, leaving 24 bases between. This CDR3 is CSVDQGSLTGSIYGYTF. The DNA for the CDR3 is TGCAGCGTTGATCAAGGTAGCTTAACCGGGAGCATCTATGGCTACACCTTC.

CDR3 DNA: TGCGCCAGCAAATTGGGGCTAGATGGCTACACCTTC. As protein: CASKLGLDGYTF. J is TRBJ1-2 and V is TRBV5-1; possibly TRBD1 for D (5 bases). In germline, CDR1 is SGHRS, CDR2 YFSETQ. Trimming stripped 6 bases from V and 6 bases from J, with 12 bases between. This CDR3 has 12 amino acids.

This clone was seen only once. The rearrangement links TRBV7-6 to TRBJ1-1; 8 bases are a match to TRBD1. The V segment lost 5 bases and the J segment 4 bases; nucleotides outside the gene matches: 3. The CDR3 has 13 amino acids. CDR1 and CDR2 (germline): SGHVS, FNYEAQ. The CDR3 loop reads CASSEQGGTEAFF. The CDR3 coding sequence is TGTGCCAGCAGCGAACAGGGGGGCACTGAAGCTTTCTTT.

Turning to this clone: Other DNA variants within this sample encode the same CDR3. The chain recombines TRBV5-1 with TRBJ2-1, with D unresolved. V lost 5 bases and J 0 bases, leaving 9 bases between the germline ends. The CDR3 length is 14 residues. Per germline, CDR1 SGHRS and CDR2 YFSETQ. CDR3 region: CASSPTSSYNEQFF. The CDR3, as DNA: TGCGCCAGCAGTCCCACGAGCTCCTACAATGAGCAGTTCTTC.

The chain employs TRBV6-5 and TRBJ2-7, with 7 positions matching TRBD2. V dropped 6 bases and J dropped 2; count of bases not matched to a gene: 1. Germline CDR1 reads MNHEY; CDR2 reads SVGAGI. This CDR3 is built from 12 residues. CDR3 coding DNA: TGTGCCAGCAGGGGGGGGGCCTACGAGCAGTACTTC. Its protein is CASRGGAYEQYF.

This clone was seen once. V is TRBV5-6 and J is TRBJ1-5, with D unclear. V was trimmed by 0 bases and J by 0 bases, leaving 7 bases between them. There are 15 residues in the CDR3. Germline V gives CDR1 SGHDT, CDR2 YYEEEE. The CDR3 protein is CASSLGPNSNQPQHF. CDR3 nucleotides: TGTGCCAGCAGCTTGGGTCCCAATAGCAATCAGCCCCAGCATTTT.

This sequence joins TRBV7-8 and TRBJ2-1; TRBD2 aligns across 9 bases. The CDR3 is 16 amino acids. Germline loops: CDR1 SGHVS, CDR2 FQNEAQ. Trimming cost V 5 bases and J 1 base; bases outside gene matches: 6. As DNA, the CDR3 is TGTGCCAGCAGCCTTATAGCGGGAGTGTCCTACAATGAGCAGTTCTTC. Encoded protein: CASSLIAGVSYNEQFF. Looking up the rest from reference TRBV7-8 and TRBJ2-1 gives the full variable domain: GAGVSQSPRYKVAKRGQDVALRCDPISGHVSLFWYQQALGQGPEFLTYFQNEAQLDKSGLPSDRFFAERPEGSVSTLKIQRTQQEDSAVYLCASSLIAGVSYNEQFFGPGTRLTVL.

Only a few counts were recorded for this clone. V and J are TRBV5-1 and TRBJ2-1, with TRBD2 matching over 9 bases. The CDR3 length is 15 residues. The J segment lost 5 bases and the V segment lost 4 bases, leaving 7 bases of the junction unmatched. Germline CDR1 SGHRS, CDR2 YFSETQ. The CDR3 DNA is TGCGCCAGCAGCCTGGGACTAGCTCTCGACAATGAGCAGTTCTTC. Encoded protein: CASSLGLALDNEQFF.

This clone was seen only once. The gene calls are TRBV10-3 and TRBJ2-7, with unresolved D. Per the germline V gene, CDR1 is ENHRY and CDR2 is SYGVKD. V was trimmed by 0 bases and J by 1 base, leaving 10 bases between them. CDR3 size: 15 residues. The CDR3 DNA is TGTGCCATCAGTGAGTCGTTGGGCAGGTCCTACGAGCAGTACTTC. The encoded protein is CAISESLGRSYEQYF.

This clone was seen once. The chain links TRBV24-1 to TRBJ1-5; perhaps TRBD1 as D (6 bases). The CDR3 has 15 amino acids. Germline-derived CDR1 and CDR2 are KGHDR and SFDVKD. Trimming took 9 bases from V and 0 from J, leaving 14 bases between them. CDR3 sequence (DNA): TGTGCCACCCAATCTAACAGGGATAGCAATCAGCCCCAGCATTTT. It is translated as CATQSNRDSNQPQHF.

The chain is built from TRBV7-9 and TRBJ2-1; 7 bases are shared with TRBD1. Per the germline V gene, CDR1 is SEHNR and CDR2 is FQNEAQ (reference sequence). J gave up 0 bases and V 5 bases, and 7 bases lay outside the gene matches. The CDR3 sequence is 16 residues long. CDR3 in amino acids: CASSPTGVVSYNEQFF. The CDR3, as DNA: TGTGCCAGCAGCCCCACAGGGGTGGTCTCCTACAATGAGCAGTTCTTC.

The genes are TRBV4-1 and TRBJ2-7; possible D gene TRBD1, 5 bases. CDR3 length: 16 amino acids. The germline CDR1 and CDR2 sequences are MGHRA and YSYEKL. Trimming shortened V by 1 base and J by 0 bases, and 13 bases separated the two germline ends. CDR3 coding DNA: TGCGCCAGCAGCCAAGGGGTAGGACAAAGCTCCTACGAGCAGTACTTC. This encodes CASSQGVGQSSYEQYF.

The chain recombines TRBV5-1 with TRBJ2-3, with 7 bases matching TRBD2. CDR1 and CDR2 (germline): SGHRS, YFSETQ. CDR3 size: 17 residues. With 3 bases clipped from V and 6 bases from J, the junction kept 16 bases outside the gene matches. CDR3 protein: CASSSTGGSGILDTQYF. In nucleotides, the CDR3 is TGCGCCAGCAGCTCCACGGGTGGCAGCGGGATCTTGGATACGCAGTATTTT.

The CDR3 loop is CASSQDRGGSYEQYF. CDR3 nucleotide sequence: TGTGCCAGCAGTCAGGACAGGGGGGGATCCTACGAGCAGTACTTC. This chain joins TRBV6-5 and TRBJ2-7; TRBD1 matches at 10 bases. The CDR3 has 15 amino acids. Germline lookup yields CDR1 MNHEY and CDR2 SVGAGI. V lost 5 bases to trimming and J lost 1 base; unmatched junction nucleotides: 5.

About this clone itself: Other DNA sequences in the same sample also yield this CDR3. The chain carries TRBV12-3 or TRBV12-4 and TRBJ1-2; no firm D call. Trimming took 1 base from V and 4 from J, leaving 7 bases between them. The CDR3 totals 13 residues. CDR3 sequence: CASSLEGGYGYTF. CDR3 DNA sequence: TGTGCCAGCAGTTTAGAAGGAGGCTATGGCTACACCTTC.

This clone has more than one count but fewer than ten. This rearrangement joins TRBV18 to TRBJ1-6; D is uncertain. Germline CDR1 is KGHSH and CDR2 is LQKENI. V dropped 3 bases and J dropped 8 bases, with 8 bases sitting between them. This CDR3 contains 13 residues. The CDR3: CASSPREDSPLHF. The DNA of the CDR3 is TGTGCCAGCTCACCGCGGGAGGATTCACCCCTCCACTTT.